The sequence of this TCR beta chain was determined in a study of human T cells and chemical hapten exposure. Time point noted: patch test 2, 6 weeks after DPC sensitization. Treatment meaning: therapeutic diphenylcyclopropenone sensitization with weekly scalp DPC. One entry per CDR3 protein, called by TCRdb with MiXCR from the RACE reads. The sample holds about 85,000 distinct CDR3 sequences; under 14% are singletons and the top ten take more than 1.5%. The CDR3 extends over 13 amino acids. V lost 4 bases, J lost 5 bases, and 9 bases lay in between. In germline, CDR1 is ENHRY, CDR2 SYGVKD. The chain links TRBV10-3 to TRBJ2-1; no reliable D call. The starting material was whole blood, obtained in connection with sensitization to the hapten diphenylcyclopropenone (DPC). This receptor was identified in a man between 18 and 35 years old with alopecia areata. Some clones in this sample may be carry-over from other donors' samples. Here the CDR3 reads CAISVTANNEQFF. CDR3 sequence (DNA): TGTGCCATCAGTGTGACGGCAAACAATGAGCAGTTCTTC.